This T cell receptor beta chain was sequenced in a study of T cell clonality in common variable immunodeficiency (dated by TCRdb to about 2015). Most CVID patients and most healthy controls were of Caucasian heritage. Heparinized peripheral whole blood samples of about 4.5 to 8.5 ml were obtained from each donor. Genomic DNA from adults with common variable immune deficiency (CVID) and from healthy adult controls was used to sequence TCRbeta CDR3 repertoires. A total of approximately 22 healthy adult volunteers (around 12 female and around ten male; age range roughly 23 to 70 years, mean age around 31) were included in the control group. Diluted blood was density-centrifuged over Hypaque 1077 or Ficoll-Paque to isolate peripheral blood mononuclear cells. Genomic DNA was obtained from unsorted mononuclear cells using either Qiagen column purification or a centrifugation-based method. CVID samples and control samples contributed equivalent amounts of genomic DNA as sequencing input. For every sample, a 60 bp segment covering the rearranged TCRbeta CDR3 region was amplified and then sequenced. The immunoSEQ assay, a bias-corrected multiplex PCR combined with high-throughput sequencing, was used to amplify TCRbeta. Per the source publication's procedure: Every unique nucleotide sequence was considered a clone and was annotated with V, D and J genes, copy number and frequency. Sequences were labeled productive if in frame, and non-productive if out of frame or containing stop codons. Clonality was calculated from Shannon's entropy as previously described. The predicted amino acid sequences of productive clones were used to derive mean CDR3 Kyte-Doolittle hydropathy. The R hclust function was used to hierarchically cluster scaled V gene usage with Manhattan distance and complete linkage. To assess clone sharing by CDR3 amino acid sequence, 12 repertoires per group were resampled over 100 rounds. The repertoires were searched for 55 to 75 published EBV-specific TCRbeta sequences and 245 published CMV-specific TCRbeta sequences. A couple of CVID samples yielding fewer than 10,000 sequences were excluded from analysis, leaving 42 CVID repertoires. In its TCRdb copy, this immuneACCESS table keeps in-frame sequences only and misses some clones. Where compared with another copy, unresolved V genes explain less than half of these, and the others have no known cause. V, J and clone size are those of that table, while D and trimming were read from the DNA. This sample has tens of thousands of clones in the table, none counted a single time. The biggest ten clones account for approximately 2.7% of the sample.

The study at large found these results: Increased TCRbeta clonality was found in CVID subjects compared with healthy controls (t-test p = 0.018), with the increase being most characteristic of about a third of subjects. Correlations between repertoire features and clinical complications were limited by patient heterogeneity within the CVID cohort. Healthy controls shared more TCRbeta clones with each other than CVID subjects shared among themselves (p < 0.0001). According to the authors, finding the cause of the higher clonality in CVID would require sequencing the repertoires of T cell subpopulations. Although equal DNA input was used, an average of about 75,000 unique sequences per sample was obtained for controls, compared with 30,000 to 35,000 for CVID samples. Reportedly, TCRbeta sequences from CVID had fewer deletions and N-nucleotide insertions, and highly modified clones with 13 or more V deletions were absent from CVID.

Trimming removed 4 bases from V and 6 bases from J, leaving 14 bases between the germline ends. The CDR3 holds 14 amino acids from the cysteine to the phenylalanine. The DNA covers only part of the CDR3, 33 bases in frame from base 1. Sequences SGHRS (CDR1) and YFSETQ (CDR2) are obtained from the germline V gene. This clone occurred many times. Its cognate antigen has yet to be identified. The CDR3 is cut off 3 residues early in the read; its end comes from the germline J gene. The chain couples TRBV5-1 to TRBJ2-1; the D segment could be TRBD2, given 6 matching bases. Sequenced sample: peripheral blood mononuclear cells. The sequence was collected from a person aged 18 to 69 in good health. The CDR3 corresponds to CASSKGSGTNEQFF. The sequenced CDR3 bases are TGCGCCAGCAGCAAAGGTAGCGGTACCAATGAG. The CDR3, completed at both ends by the reference TRBV5-1 and TRBJ2-1 genes, gives the full variable domain KAGVTQTPRYLIKTRGQQVTLSCSPISGHRSVSWYQQTPGQGLQFLFEYFSETQRNKGNFPGRFSGRQFSNSRSEMNVSTLELGDSALYLCASSKGSGTNEQFFGPGTRLTVL.